The 27 T cell receptor beta chains in this list originate from one sample, sequenced in a study of blood T cell repertoires in COVID-19. The protocol was immunoSEQ multiplex PCR, while the TCRdb copy is restricted to in-frame clones and leaves out a portion. The data show 65,000 to 85,000 clones, around 87% seen once. Material: peripheral blood. The receptor source for this set is a woman younger than 35 with acute or convalescent COVID-19.

The J gene is TRBJ2-1, the V gene TRBV4-2; TRBD2 aligns across 7 bases. Germline loops: CDR1 LGHNA, CDR2 YNFKEQ. The CDR3 is 16 amino acids. Trimming took 1 base from V and 10 from J; bases not matched to a gene: 13. Here the CDR3 reads CASSQAKRGDRFEQFF. CDR3 nucleotide sequence: TGTGCCAGCAGCCAAGCTAAGCGGGGTGACCGATTCGAGCAGTTCTTC.

This chain connects TRBV3-1 (or the pseudogene TRBV3-2) to TRBJ1-1; unclear D gene. V was shortened by 1 base and J by 3 bases, with 18 bases between the two germline ends. The CDR3 is 17 amino acids. CDR1 is LGHDT and CDR2 is YNNKEL in the germline V gene (reference sequence). CDR3 bases: TGTGCCAGCAGCCAAGGTCCAGGCCCTGGATGGGACACTGAAGCTTTCTTT. Translated, it gives CASSQGPGPGWDTEAFF.

About this clone itself: The sample has other DNA sequences that encode this CDR3 too. The chain joins TRBV12-3 or TRBV12-4 to TRBJ1-1; D is unclear. V was shortened by 2 bases and J by 3 bases, with 7 bases between the two germline ends. The CDR3 has 13 residues. This chain's CDR3 is CASSLRGDTEAFF. Written as DNA, the CDR3 is TGTGCCAGCAGTTTACGGGGAGACACTGAAGCTTTCTTT.

The rearrangement joins TRBV20-1 to TRBJ2-3; D gene uncertain. The length of the CDR3 is 11 residues. Germline V gene sequence: CDR1 DFQATT, CDR2 SNEGSKA (reference sequence). Trimming left V 4 bases short and J 5 bases short, with 7 bases between. For the CDR3, the DNA is TGCAGTGCTACTCCGGGAGATACGCAGTATTTT. It codes for CSATPGDTQYF.

The chain recombines TRBV4-3 with TRBJ2-3, with 11 bases aligning to TRBD1. The CDR3 totals 17 residues. Germline CDR1 LGHNA, CDR2 YSLEER. V shed 1 base and J 1 base; nucleotides not matched to a gene: 4. The DNA of the CDR3 is TGCGCCAGCAGCCAAGCCGGGACAGGGGGTGGCACAGATACGCAGTATTTT. This encodes CASSQAGTGGGTDTQYF.

This rearrangement joins TRBV11-2 to TRBJ2-1, with 9 positions matching TRBD2. The CDR3 consists of 18 residues. From germline, CDR1 is SGHAT and CDR2 FQNNGV. Trimming took 4 bases from V and 8 from J; bases not matched to a gene: 18. CDR3 region: CASSSPSSGGLGRDEQFF. The CDR3 DNA reads TGTGCCAGCAGCTCACCCTCAAGCGGGGGGCTTGGTCGGGATGAGCAGTTCTTC.

DNA for the CDR3: TGTGCCAGCACCCCGGACAGGTACTATGGCTACACCTTC. This sequence encodes CASTPDRYYGYTF. V is TRBV12-3 or TRBV12-4 and J is TRBJ1-2; 7 bases match TRBD1. CDR3 length: 13 residues. V lost 7 bases to trimming and J lost 3 bases; unmatched junction nucleotides: 5.

The chain joins TRBV27 to TRBJ2-3; 11 positions match TRBD2. The length of the CDR3 is 14 residues. Germline V gives CDR1 MNHEY, CDR2 SMNVEV (reference sequence). The J segment lost 5 bases and the V segment lost 6 bases, leaving 4 bases of the junction unmatched. As DNA, the CDR3 is TGTGCCAGCAGCCTAGCGGGGGGCCGAGATACGCAGTATTTT. This codes for CASSLAGGRDTQYF.

This clone occurred once. The chain recombines TRBV9 with TRBJ1-1, with 10 positions matching TRBD1. CDR1 is SGDLS and CDR2 is YYNGEE in the germline V gene. CDR3 length: 15 amino acids. V gave up 2 bases and J gave up 2 bases; unmatched junction bases: 3. CDR3 protein: CASSVGQGVNTEAFF. The CDR3 bases are TGTGCCAGCAGCGTTGGACAGGGGGTAAACACTGAAGCTTTCTTT.

This chain connects TRBV15 to TRBJ2-5; perhaps TRBD2 as D (5 bases). V was clipped by 3 bases and J by 0 bases, with 8 bases between them. The CDR3 spans 14 residues. Germline values: CDR1 LNHNV, CDR2 YYDKDF (reference sequence). This CDR3 is CATSRSGYQETQYF. DNA for the CDR3: TGTGCCACCAGCAGGTCGGGGTACCAAGAGACCCAGTACTTC.

This clone was observed once. This chain uses TRBV3-1 (or the pseudogene TRBV3-2) with TRBJ1-1; the match to TRBD1 covers 8 bases. Trimming cost V 0 bases and J 1 base; bases outside gene matches: 1. This CDR3 is 15 amino acids long. Germline values: CDR1 LGHDT, CDR2 YNNKEL (reference sequence). The CDR3 DNA reads TGTGCCAGCAGCCAAGAAACAGGGGGGAACACTGAAGCTTTCTTT. It encodes CASSQETGGNTEAFF.

The chain uses TRBV15 and TRBJ2-7, with 8 bases matching TRBD2. Germline V gene lookup returns CDR1 LNHNV and CDR2 YYDKDF (reference sequence). The CDR3 extends over 15 amino acids. The V gene end was trimmed by 4 bases and the J gene end by 0 bases; junction bases not matched to a gene: 5. The chain's CDR3 is CATSISGTSSYEQYF. DNA of the CDR3: TGTGCCACCAGCATCTCCGGGACTAGCTCCTACGAGCAGTACTTC. The entire variable domain, with the rest obtained from reference TRBV15 and TRBJ2-7, is as follows: DAMVIQNPRYQVTQFGKPVTLSCSQTLNHNVMYWYQQKSSQAPKLLFHYYDKDFNNEADTPDNFQSRRPNTSFCFLDIRSPGLGDTAMYLCATSISGTSSYEQYFGPGTRLTVT.

The chain recombines TRBV4-3 with TRBJ2-1; 7 positions match TRBD2. The germline V gene has CDR1 LGHNA and CDR2 YSLEER. The CDR3 runs 17 residues. Trimming took 0 bases from V and 4 from J; bases not matched to a gene: 9. The CDR3 reads CASSQDHQRDMYNEQFF. As DNA, the CDR3 is TGCGCCAGCAGCCAAGATCACCAGCGGGATATGTACAATGAGCAGTTCTTC.

The chain recombines TRBV3-1 (or the pseudogene TRBV3-2) with TRBJ1-1; maybe TRBD1 (5 bases). Germline V gives CDR1 LGHDT, CDR2 YNNKEL (reference sequence). V was pared by 0 bases and J by 1 base, with 9 bases between. This CDR3 region has 15 residues. The CDR3, as DNA: TGTGCCAGCAGCCAAGAGGCGCAGGGGAACACTGAAGCTTTCTTT. Amino acids: CASSQEAQGNTEAFF.

The sample holds a few counts of this clone. The chain recombines TRBV5-8 with TRBJ1-3; 9 bases are a match to TRBD1. V shed 4 bases, J shed 1 base, and the junction held 9 bases outside the gene matches. This CDR3 spans 17 amino acids. Germline V gene sequence: CDR1 SGHTS, CDR2 YDEGEE. DNA for the CDR3: TGTGCCAGCAGCCCTCATGAGGGACAGGGTTCTGGAAACACCATATATTTT. It codes for CASSPHEGQGSGNTIYF.

The chain combines TRBV20-1 with TRBJ2-1; D might be TRBD2 (7 bases). This CDR3 region has 16 residues. Deletions cut 3 bases from V and 5 bases from J, with 20 bases between. Germline V gene sequence: CDR1 DFQATT, CDR2 SNEGSKA (reference sequence). DNA of the CDR3: TGCAGTGCTAGTCGCGGGGGCCCAAAACAGAACAATGAGCAGTTCTTC. Translated, it gives CSASRGGPKQNNEQFF.

This chain joins TRBV2 and TRBJ1-6, with D possibly being TRBD1 (5 bases). There are 13 residues in the CDR3. Per the germline V gene, CDR1 is SNHLY and CDR2 is FYNNEI. Trimming took off 1 base at V and 9 bases at J, with 7 bases between the two ends. CDR3 sequence: CASSEVGGSPLHF. In DNA form, the CDR3 reads TGTGCCAGCAGTGAAGTCGGGGGTTCACCCCTCCACTTT.

This clone was detected once. The rearrangement joins TRBV2 to TRBJ2-7; no clear D gene. V was shortened by 3 bases and J by 3 bases, with 9 bases between the two germline ends. The CDR3 consists of 13 residues. Looked up from germline, CDR1 is SNHLY and CDR2 is FYNNEI. CDR3 loop: CASSDSQNYEQYF. As DNA, the CDR3 is TGTGCCAGCAGTGACTCCCAGAACTACGAGCAGTACTTC. Looking up the rest from reference TRBV2 and TRBJ2-7 gives the full variable domain: EPEVTQTPSHQVTQMGQEVILRCVPISNHLYFYWYRQILGQKVEFLVSFYNNEISEKSEIFDDQFSVERPDGSNFTLKIRSTKLEDSAMYFCASSDSQNYEQYFGPGTRLTVT.

The gene calls are TRBV19 and TRBJ2-7; TRBD2 matches 11 bases. CDR3 size: 15 residues. Germline-derived CDR1 and CDR2 are LNHDA and SQIVND (reference sequence). V lost 3 bases and J lost 3; bases outside the gene matches: 4. CDR3 nucleotides: TGTGCCAGTAGTATGAACCTAGCGGGGGGCTACGAGCAGTACTTC. Translation gives CASSMNLAGGYEQYF.

The gene calls are TRBV5-1 and TRBJ2-7; 7 nucleotides match TRBD2. V gave up 0 bases and J gave up 0 bases; unmatched junction bases: 6. The length of the CDR3 is 16 residues. The germline V gene has CDR1 SGHRS and CDR2 YFSETQ. The CDR3 sequence is CASSLDRGVSSYEQYF. The CDR3 nucleotides read TGCGCCAGCAGCTTGGATCGGGGGGTGAGCTCCTACGAGCAGTACTTC.

The chain joins TRBV28 to TRBJ1-5; 10 bases match TRBD1. V trimming: 7 bases; J trimming: 9 bases; junction bases outside the gene matches: 12. CDR1 and CDR2 from the germline V gene are MDHEN and SYDVKM. The CDR3 covers 15 residues. The CDR3 reads CASTINRDRGAPQHF. The CDR3 DNA reads as TGTGCCAGCACCATAAACCGGGACAGGGGTGCGCCCCAGCATTTT.

The chain uses TRBV27 and TRBJ2-7; possibly TRBD1 for D (7 bases). The CDR3 totals 14 residues. The V end was cut by 5 bases, the J end by 4 bases, with 15 bases between. Per the germline V gene, CDR1 is MNHEY and CDR2 is SMNVEV (reference sequence). The CDR3 DNA sequence: TGTGCCAGCAGTCCCCGACAGGGAGGATACGAGCAGTACTTC. This codes for CASSPRQGGYEQYF.

The gene calls are TRBV6-5 and TRBJ2-7; D unresolved. Germline V lookup: CDR1 MNHEY, CDR2 SVGAGI. Trimming stripped 5 bases from V and 3 bases from J, with 11 bases between. The CDR3 length is 13 residues. DNA for the CDR3: TGTGCCAGCAGTCCATCAGGTGTCTACGAGCAGTACTTC. As protein: CASSPSGVYEQYF.

Turning to this clone: Additional DNA sequences in this sample encode the identical CDR3. V and J are TRBV30 and TRBJ2-5; tentative D call: TRBD2 (6 bases). The CDR3 runs to 13 residues. CDR1 is GTSNPN and CDR2 is SVGIG in the germline V gene (reference sequence). Trimming removed 2 bases at V and 1 base at J, with 8 bases between. CDR3 amino acids: CAWSREAQETQYF. The CDR3 DNA follows: TGTGCCTGGAGTAGGGAGGCCCAAGAGACCCAGTACTTC.

The V and J genes are TRBV30 and TRBJ1-1; 7 bases are shared with TRBD1. From germline, CDR1 is GTSNPN and CDR2 SVGIG (reference sequence). The length of the CDR3 is 15 residues. With V trimmed by 0 bases and J by 5 bases, 9 bases remained unmatched. CDR3 DNA sequence: TGTGCCTGGAGTGTACGGCAAAACAGGGGAACTGAAGCTTTCTTT. Translation: CAWSVRQNRGTEAFF.

The rearrangement joins TRBV19 to TRBJ1-6; 11 bases line up with TRBD1. The CDR3 runs 14 residues. The trim removed 6 bases at V and 10 bases at J, leaving 5 bases unmatched. CDR1 and CDR2 (germline): LNHDA, SQIVND (reference sequence). CDR3 coding DNA: TGTGCCAGTAGCTCGGGACAGGGGGTCTCACCCCTCCACTTT. This encodes CASSSGQGVSPLHF.

The chain couples TRBV29-1 to TRBJ1-1, with D maybe TRBD1 (6 bases). CDR3 length: 13 residues. Trimming took off 4 bases at V and 5 bases at J, with 14 bases between the two ends. The germline CDR1 and CDR2 sequences are SQVTM and ANQGSEA. This CDR3 is CSVGIQGRTEAFF. In DNA, the CDR3 is TGCAGCGTTGGAATACAGGGAAGGACTGAAGCTTTCTTT.